This T cell receptor beta chain was found in a study of shared clonotypes between healthy human individuals. Broader study findings: Generation probability values for non-shared clonotypes were lower than those for clonotypes shared by all four donors.

Details on this clone: Its antigen remains unknown.

Repertoires were generated with immunoSEQ multiplex PCR, while TCRdb's copy carries only in-frame clones and drops some. The top ten hold about 1.7% of the sample, which has about 2.1 million clones, around 93% seen once. Only CD45RO-negative cells positively selected for CCR7 counted as naive CD8 cells, so terminally differentiated effector memory CD45RA+ cells were excluded. Trimming took 3 bases from V and 2 from J; bases not matched to a gene: 7. The CDR3 runs 15 residues. Germline CDR1 is SGDLS and CDR2 is YYNGEE. This sequence originates from a man younger than 35 in good health. Some clones in this sample may be carry-over from other donors' samples. The V gene is TRBV9, the J gene TRBJ2-7; TRBD2 matches at 8 bases. The sample comprised naive CD8+ T cells from PBMCs. The CDR3 nucleotides are TGTGCCAGCAGCGCGGTAGCGGGACGGACCTACGAGCAGTACTTC. As protein: CASSAVAGRTYEQYF.